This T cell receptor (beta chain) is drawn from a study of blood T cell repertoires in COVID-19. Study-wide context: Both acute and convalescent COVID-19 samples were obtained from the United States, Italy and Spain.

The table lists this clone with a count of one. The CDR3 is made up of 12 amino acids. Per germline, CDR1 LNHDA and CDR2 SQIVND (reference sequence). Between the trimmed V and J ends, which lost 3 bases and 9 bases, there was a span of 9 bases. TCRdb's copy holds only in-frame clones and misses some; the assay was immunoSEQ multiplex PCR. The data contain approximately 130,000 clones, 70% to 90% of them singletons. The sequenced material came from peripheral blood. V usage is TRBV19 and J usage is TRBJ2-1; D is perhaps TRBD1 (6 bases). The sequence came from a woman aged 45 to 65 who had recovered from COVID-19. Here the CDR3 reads CASSIQGLEQFF. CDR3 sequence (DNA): TGTGCCAGTAGTATCCAGGGGCTTGAGCAGTTCTTC.